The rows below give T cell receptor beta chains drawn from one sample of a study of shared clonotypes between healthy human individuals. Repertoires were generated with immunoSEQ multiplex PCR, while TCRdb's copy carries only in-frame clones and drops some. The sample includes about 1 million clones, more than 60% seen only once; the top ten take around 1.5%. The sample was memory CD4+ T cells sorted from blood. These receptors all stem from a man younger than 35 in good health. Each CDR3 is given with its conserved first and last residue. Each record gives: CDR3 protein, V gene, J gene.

CDR3: CASSLGDRVNTEAFF
V: TRBV27
J: TRBJ1-1

CDR3: CASSEIRDSYGYTF
V: TRBV28
J: TRBJ1-2

CDR3: CASSLPTDTQYF
V: TRBV4-1
J: TRBJ2-3

CDR3: CASSQTYLETQYF
V: TRBV4-1
J: TRBJ2-5

CDR3: CSVEAPLGPSGNTIYF
V: TRBV29-1
J: TRBJ1-3

CDR3: CAWSRRGYEQYF
V: TRBV30
J: TRBJ2-7

CDR3: CASSRAGDRTDTQYF
V: TRBV9
J: TRBJ2-3

CDR3: CASSLAQGYEQYF
V: TRBV5-6
J: TRBJ2-7

CDR3: CAWSLAGGYEQYF
V: TRBV30
J: TRBJ2-7

CDR3: CASGTWGPYEQYF
V: TRBV12-5
J: TRBJ2-7